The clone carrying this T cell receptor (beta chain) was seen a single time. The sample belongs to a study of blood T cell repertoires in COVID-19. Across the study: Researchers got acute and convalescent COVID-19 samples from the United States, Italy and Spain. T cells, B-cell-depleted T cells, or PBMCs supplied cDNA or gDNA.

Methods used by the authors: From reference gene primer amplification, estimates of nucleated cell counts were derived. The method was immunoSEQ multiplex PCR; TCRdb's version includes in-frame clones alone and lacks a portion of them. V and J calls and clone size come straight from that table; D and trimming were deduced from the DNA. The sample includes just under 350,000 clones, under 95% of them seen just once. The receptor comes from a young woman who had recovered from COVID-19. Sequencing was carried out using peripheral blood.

CDR3 bases: TGTGCCAGCAGTCCTACCGGGGACAGGGCCCGGGGCACTGAAGCTTTCTTT. Its protein is CASSPTGDRARGTEAFF. The V gene is TRBV6-4, the J gene TRBJ1-1; 9 bases are a match to TRBD1. The CDR3 sequence is 17 residues long. Germline V gives CDR1 MRHNA, CDR2 SNTAGT. V was clipped by 5 bases and J by 4 bases; unmatched bases: 14.